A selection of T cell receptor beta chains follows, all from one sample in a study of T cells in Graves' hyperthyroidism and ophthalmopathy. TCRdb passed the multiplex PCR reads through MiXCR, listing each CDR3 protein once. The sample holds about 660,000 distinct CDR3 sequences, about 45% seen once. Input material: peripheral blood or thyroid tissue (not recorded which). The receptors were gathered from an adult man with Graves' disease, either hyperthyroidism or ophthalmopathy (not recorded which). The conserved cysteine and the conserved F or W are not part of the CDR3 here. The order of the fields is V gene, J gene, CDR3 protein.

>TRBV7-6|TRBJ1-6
ASSTGTENSPLH
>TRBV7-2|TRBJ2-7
ASSFLGGNSYEQY
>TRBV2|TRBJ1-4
ASRAGTANTEKLF
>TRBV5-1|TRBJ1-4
ASSITGATNEKLF
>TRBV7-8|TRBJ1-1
ASSPYPGRNTEAF
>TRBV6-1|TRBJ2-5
ASSEPLAGGQETQY
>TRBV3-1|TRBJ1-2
ASSPEVTGDYGYT
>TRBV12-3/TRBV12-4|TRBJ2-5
ASRTGGQVVETQY
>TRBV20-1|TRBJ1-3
SASLSNSGNTIY
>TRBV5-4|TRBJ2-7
ASSLGTLAGGPPSYEQY
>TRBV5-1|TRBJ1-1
ASSRDAGIRTEAF
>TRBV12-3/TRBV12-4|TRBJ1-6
ASSGRYNSPLH
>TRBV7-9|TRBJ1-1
ASSIGAPQGTEAF
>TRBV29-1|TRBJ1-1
SVGNLGTGIDAF
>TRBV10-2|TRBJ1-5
ASSESGALNQPQH
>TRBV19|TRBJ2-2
ASSKISGRAGELF
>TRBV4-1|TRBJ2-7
ASSQVDGYEQY
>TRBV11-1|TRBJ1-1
ASGQGPGNTEAF
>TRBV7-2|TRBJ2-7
ASSPDAGSSYEQY
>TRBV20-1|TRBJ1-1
SAREDRGYTEAF
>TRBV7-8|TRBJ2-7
ASSEAGTGVGEQY
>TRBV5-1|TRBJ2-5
ASSFGREQETQY
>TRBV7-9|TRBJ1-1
ASSSRGGNTEAF
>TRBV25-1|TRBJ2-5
ASTSGRFQETQY
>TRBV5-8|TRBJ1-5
ASSVGTSINQPQH
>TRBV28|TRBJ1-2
ASSRQPRDGGDYGYT
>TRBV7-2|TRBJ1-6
ASSEAQGAFGNSPLH